Here is one T cell receptor (beta chain) with its context. This sample is drawn from a study of blood T cell repertoires in COVID-19. In the study overall: Sources were T cells, B-cell-depleted T cells, or PBMCs; the material itself was cDNA or gDNA.

This CDR3 has 13 amino acids. Germline assignment: CDR1 SGHAT and CDR2 FQNNGV. V was pared by 5 bases and J by 10 bases, with 15 bases between. Clones were sequenced by immunoSEQ multiplex PCR, and TCRdb holds only the in-frame ones, with some missing. This sample has 55,000 to 80,000 clones, with about 88% found just once. The specimen was peripheral blood. This sequence was found in a man aged 70-80 years with acute or convalescent COVID-19. This chain connects TRBV11-2 to TRBJ2-4; TRBD2 is a possible D gene (5 bases). The CDR3 coding sequence is TGTGCCAGCAGCGGAGCTAGGAGGCTTATTCAGTACTTC. It yields the protein CASSGARRLIQYF. The whole variable domain, remainder taken from reference TRBV11-2 and TRBJ2-4, is EAGVAQSPRYKIIEKRQSVAFWCNPISGHATLYWYQQILGQGPKLLIQFQNNGVVDDSQLPKDRFSAERLKGVDSTLKIQPAKLEDSAVYLCASSGARRLIQYFGAGTRLSVL.